This passage covers 30 T cell receptor beta chains from one sample sequenced in a study of monozygotic twins with inflammatory bowel disease. TCRdb reprocessed the 5' RACE reads; each CDR3 protein has one entry and no DNA is given. The sample has approximately 330,000 distinct CDR3 sequences. The sequencing sample was made of blood. The receptors come from a human donor with ulcerative colitis or Crohn's disease, or a healthy co-twin of an affected twin (not recorded which).

The genes are TRBV4-3 and TRBJ1-3; TCRdb's D gene call, TRBD1, goes unchecked for lack of DNA. The germline V gene encodes CDR1 LGHNA and CDR2 YSLEER. The CDR3 has 18 amino acids. The CDR3 region is CASSQDVRGPSSGNTIYF.

The chain uses TRBV4-2 and TRBJ2-1; the TCRdb call, TRBD2, lacks DNA for checking. Germline CDR1 and CDR2: LGHNA and YNFKEQ. This CDR3 spans 15 amino acids. CDR3 in amino acids: CASSQGTSGGGEQFF.

The chain links TRBV20-1 to TRBJ2-1; TCRdb calls TRBD1, which cannot be checked without DNA. Germline V CDR1 and CDR2: DFQATT, SNEGSKA (reference sequence). The CDR3 has 19 amino acids. This chain's CDR3 is CSARDLGTGGLSFFDEQFF.

The rearrangement links TRBV11-1 to TRBJ2-7; there is no DNA to check the TCRdb D call of TRBD1. CDR3 length equals 18 residues. Germline-derived CDR1 and CDR2 are SGHAT and FQDESV (reference sequence). The CDR3 protein is CASTQIIRGTDIIYEQYF.

This chain joins TRBV15 and TRBJ2-2; the D call of TRBD1 rests on TCRdb alone, since no DNA is present to check it. The germline V gene has CDR1 LNHNV and CDR2 YYDKDF (reference sequence). CDR3 size: 17 residues. The chain's CDR3 is CATSRGEGELNTGELFF. The variable domain in full, with the rest retrieved from reference TRBV15 and TRBJ2-2, is DAMVIQNPRYQVTQFGKPVTLSCSQTLNHNVMYWYQQKSSQAPKLLFHYYDKDFNNEADTPDNFQSRRPNTSFCFLDIRSPGLGDTAMYLCATSRGEGELNTGELFFGEGSRLTVL.

The chain uses TRBV27 and TRBJ2-7; there is no DNA to check the TCRdb D call of TRBD2. Germline V gene sequence: CDR1 MNHEY, CDR2 SMNVEV (reference sequence). The CDR3 extends over 16 amino acids. The CDR3 loop reads CASSLRGGDVPYEQYF.

The V call is TRBV5-1, the J call TRBJ1-1; as DNA is missing, the TRBD1 call by TCRdb cannot be tested. Per the germline V gene, CDR1 is SGHRS and CDR2 is YFSETQ. The CDR3 runs 15 residues. Here the CDR3 reads CASSLEQGGDTEAFF.

The chain uses TRBV7-2 and TRBJ1-5. The CDR3 is 16 residues long. Germline CDR1 SGHTA, CDR2 FQGNSA. CDR3 amino acids: CASRVGGAGGNQPQHF.

The genes are TRBV28 and TRBJ2-7; absent DNA, TCRdb's TRBD2 call cannot be checked. This CDR3 is 15 amino acids long. CDR1 and CDR2 from the germline V gene are MDHEN and SYDVKM. CDR3 loop: CASTSPGGPRYEQYF. The full variable domain, rest sourced from reference TRBV28 and TRBJ2-7, is DVKVTQSSRYLVKRTGEKVFLECVQDMDHENMFWYRQDPGLGLRLIYFSYDVKMKEKGDIPEGYSVSREKKERFSLILESASTNQTSMYLCASTSPGGPRYEQYFGPGTRLTVT.

The V and J genes are TRBV7-9 and TRBJ2-7; the TRBD1 assignment by TCRdb is unverifiable without DNA. The CDR3 is 12 residues long. Germline loops: CDR1 SEHNR, CDR2 FQNEAQ (reference sequence). CDR3 residues: CASRMPGDEQYF.

This rearrangement joins TRBV5-1 to TRBJ1-1; the TCRdb call, TRBD1, lacks DNA for checking. Germline V gene sequence: CDR1 SGHRS, CDR2 YFSETQ. This CDR3 is built from 15 residues. The CDR3 sequence: CASSLRTGMNTEAFF.

The rearrangement uses TRBV4-1 and TRBJ1-3; the TCRdb call, TRBD1, lacks DNA for checking. The CDR3 runs to 17 residues. Germline V gives CDR1 MGHRA, CDR2 YSYEKL. CDR3 amino acids: CASSQGPPGQSGNTIYF.

The chain links TRBV3-1 to TRBJ2-1; TCRdb's D gene call, TRBD2, goes unchecked for lack of DNA. This CDR3 has 15 amino acids. CDR1 is LGHDT and CDR2 is YNNKEL in the germline V gene (reference sequence). CDR3 region: CASSRTSGGYNEQFF.

This chain links TRBV7-3 with TRBJ2-1; lacking DNA, the TRBD1 call made by TCRdb goes unchecked. The CDR3 extends over 14 amino acids. Per the germline V gene, CDR1 is SGHTA and CDR2 is FQGTGA. The CDR3 sequence: CASTAAGDYNEQFF.

J is TRBJ2-5 and V is TRBV12-3 or TRBV12-4; TCRdb's D call of TRBD1 is untestable without DNA. There are 15 residues in the CDR3. The CDR3 reads CASSLGGGLGKTQYF.

The gene calls are TRBV25-1 and TRBJ2-1. Germline V gene data show CDR1 as MGHDK and CDR2 as SYGVNS. The CDR3 consists of 13 residues. CDR3 protein: CASIPNSYNEQFF. Full variable domain (outside the CDR3, taken from reference TRBV25-1 and TRBJ2-1): EADIYQTPRYLVIGTGKKITLECSQTMGHDKMYWYQQDPGMELHLIHYSYGVNSTEKGDLSSESTVSRIRTEHFPLTLESARPSHTSQYLCASIPNSYNEQFFGPGTRLTVL.

This chain's CDR3 is CASSQLGGETQYF. The rearrangement uses TRBV4-3 and TRBJ2-5. Germline V gene lookup returns CDR1 LGHNA and CDR2 YSLEER. The CDR3 contains 13 residues.

The chain links TRBV7-8 to TRBJ2-7. Germline-derived CDR1 and CDR2 are SGHVS and FQNEAQ. The length of the CDR3 is 13 residues. The CDR3 is CASSQSHGHEQYF.

V usage is TRBV27 and J usage is TRBJ1-6. Germline CDR1 is MNHEY and CDR2 is SMNVEV (reference sequence). This CDR3 has 11 residues. The chain's CDR3 is CASGYIDGLHF.

This sequence joins TRBV2 and TRBJ2-7. The CDR3 covers 13 residues. The V gene's germline CDR1 is SNHLY and CDR2 FYNNEI. CDR3: CATLRAPLREQYF. The full variable domain, its missing parts supplied by reference TRBV2 and TRBJ2-7, is EPEVTQTPSHQVTQMGQEVILRCVPISNHLYFYWYRQILGQKVEFLVSFYNNEISEKSEIFDDQFSVERPDGSNFTLKIRSTKLEDSAMYFCATLRAPLREQYFGPGTRLTVT.

V and J are TRBV5-1 and TRBJ1-3; TCRdb indicates TRBD1, and absent DNA this call remains unverified. This CDR3 has 15 residues. Germline V gene lookup returns CDR1 SGHRS and CDR2 YFSETQ. The CDR3 is CASSLDLSSGNTIYF.

The chain couples TRBV5-1 to TRBJ2-7; TCRdb's D gene call, TRBD2, goes unchecked for lack of DNA. The CDR3 extends over 18 amino acids. In germline, CDR1 is SGHRS, CDR2 YFSETQ. The CDR3 here is CASSQKGAGRTTLWEQYF.

This chain links TRBV5-6 with TRBJ2-1; the TCRdb D gene call, TRBD2, has no DNA to confirm it. The CDR3 length is 17 residues. Germline lookup yields CDR1 SGHDT and CDR2 YYEEEE. The CDR3 loop is CASSLEGLAGHNNEQFF.

The CDR3 reads CASSQGSGANVLTF. This chain connects TRBV7-9 to TRBJ2-6. Germline loops: CDR1 SEHNR, CDR2 FQNEAQ (reference sequence). The CDR3 is 14 amino acids.

The chain has TRBV4-3 and TRBJ1-2; without DNA, the TCRdb call of TRBD1 cannot be checked. Germline V gene sequence: CDR1 LGHNA, CDR2 YSLEER. This CDR3 is 15 amino acids long. Here the CDR3 reads CASSQGGQGAEGYTF.

The rearrangement joins TRBV5-1 to TRBJ1-2; without DNA, the TCRdb call of TRBD1 cannot be checked. The CDR3 length is 13 residues. Per the germline V gene, CDR1 is SGHRS and CDR2 is YFSETQ. The chain's CDR3 is CASSTDRHHGYTF.

V usage is TRBV2 and J usage is TRBJ1-6. The germline CDR1 and CDR2 sequences are SNHLY and FYNNEI. The length of the CDR3 is 15 residues. This chain's CDR3 is CASSIKAGNNSPLHF.

The gene calls are TRBV5-5 and TRBJ2-3; TCRdb's D gene call, TRBD1, goes unchecked for lack of DNA. This CDR3 has 14 amino acids. CDR1 SGHKS and CDR2 YYEKEE come from the germline V gene (reference sequence). Here the CDR3 reads CASSLNLGPGTQYF.

V and J are TRBV7-9 and TRBJ2-1; lacking DNA, the TRBD2 call made by TCRdb goes unchecked. Germline CDR1 and CDR2: SEHNR and FQNEAQ (reference sequence). The CDR3 totals 16 residues. CDR3 sequence reads: CASSTSIAGGHNEQFF.

CDR3 sequence reads: CSASFPGANYGYTF. The gene calls are TRBV20-1 and TRBJ1-2; the D call of TRBD1 rests on TCRdb alone, since no DNA is present to check it. CDR3 size: 14 residues. In germline, CDR1 is DFQATT, CDR2 SNEGSKA (reference sequence).